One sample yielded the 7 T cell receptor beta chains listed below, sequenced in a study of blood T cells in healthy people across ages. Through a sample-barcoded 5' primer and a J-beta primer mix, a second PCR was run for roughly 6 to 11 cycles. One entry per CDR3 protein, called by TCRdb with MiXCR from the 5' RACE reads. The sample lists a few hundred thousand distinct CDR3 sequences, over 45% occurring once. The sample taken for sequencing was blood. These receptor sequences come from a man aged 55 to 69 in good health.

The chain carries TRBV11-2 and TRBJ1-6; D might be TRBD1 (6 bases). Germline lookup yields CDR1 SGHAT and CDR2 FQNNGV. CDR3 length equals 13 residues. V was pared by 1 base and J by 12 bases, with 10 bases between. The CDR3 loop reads CASSLGGQLPLHF. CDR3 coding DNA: TGTGCCAGCAGCTTAGGCGGACAGTTACCCCTCCACTTT.

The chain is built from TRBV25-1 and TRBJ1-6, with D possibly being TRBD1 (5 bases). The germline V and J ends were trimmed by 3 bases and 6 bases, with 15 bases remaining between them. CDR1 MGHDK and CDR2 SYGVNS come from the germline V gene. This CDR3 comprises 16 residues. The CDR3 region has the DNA TGTGCCAGCAGTGACTACCCCACCGGGGCTAATTCACCCCTCCACTTT. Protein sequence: CASSDYPTGANSPLHF.

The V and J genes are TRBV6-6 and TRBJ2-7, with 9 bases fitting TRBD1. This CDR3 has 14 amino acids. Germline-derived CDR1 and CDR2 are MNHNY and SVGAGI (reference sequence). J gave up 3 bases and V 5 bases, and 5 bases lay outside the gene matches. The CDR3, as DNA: TGTGCCAGCAGTGGGTCGGGACAGGGCTACGAGCAGTACTTC. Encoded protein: CASSGSGQGYEQYF.

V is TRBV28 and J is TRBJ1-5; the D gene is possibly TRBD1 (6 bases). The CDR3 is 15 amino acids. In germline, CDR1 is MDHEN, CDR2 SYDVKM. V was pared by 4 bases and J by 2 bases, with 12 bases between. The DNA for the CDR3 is TGTGCCAGCAGTTCCACAGGGAGTGGCAATCAGCCCCAGCATTTT. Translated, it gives CASSSTGSGNQPQHF.

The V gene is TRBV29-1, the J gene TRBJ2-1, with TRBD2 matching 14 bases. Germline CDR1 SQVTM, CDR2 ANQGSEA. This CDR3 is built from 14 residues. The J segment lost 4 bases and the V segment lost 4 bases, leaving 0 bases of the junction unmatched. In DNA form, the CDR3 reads TGCAGCGTTGGACTAGCGGGAGGGTACAATGAGCAGTTCTTC. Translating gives CSVGLAGGYNEQFF.

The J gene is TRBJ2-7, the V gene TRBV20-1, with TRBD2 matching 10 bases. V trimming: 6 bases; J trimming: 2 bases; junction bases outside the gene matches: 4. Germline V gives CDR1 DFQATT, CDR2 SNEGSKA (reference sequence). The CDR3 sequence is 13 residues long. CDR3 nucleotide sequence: TGCAGTGCCGGACTAGCGGAACCCTACGAGCAGTACTTC. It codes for CSAGLAEPYEQYF.

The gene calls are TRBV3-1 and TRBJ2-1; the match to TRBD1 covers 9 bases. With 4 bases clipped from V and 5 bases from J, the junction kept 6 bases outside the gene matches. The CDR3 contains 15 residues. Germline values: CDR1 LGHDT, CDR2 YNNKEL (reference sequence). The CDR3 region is CASSLRGQGNNEQFF. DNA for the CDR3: TGTGCCAGCAGCCTGAGGGGACAGGGTAACAATGAGCAGTTCTTC.